This T cell receptor beta chain derives from a study of blood T cell repertoires in COVID-19. Study in general: PBMCs, B-cell-depleted T cells, or T cells provided the cDNA or gDNA that made up the material.

The CDR3 covers 13 residues. Trimming shortened V by 9 bases and J by 0 bases, and 6 bases separated the two germline ends. Germline V gene data show CDR1 as MNHEY and CDR2 as SVGAGI. The authors' processing: It was from reference gene primer amplification that nucleated cell counts were estimated. Data came from immunoSEQ multiplex PCR; TCRdb stores just in-frame clones and leaves some out. V and J calls and clone size are copied from that table; D and trimming were computed from the DNA. The table lists just over 300,000 clones, around 85% of them singletons. Each participant's cohort was designated according to participant-reported clinical history.

J is TRBJ1-6 and V is TRBV6-5, with D uncertain. The material sequenced was PBMCs or T cells enriched from blood (not recorded which). The clonotype originates from a man between 25 and 39 years old who had recovered from COVID-19. The chain's CDR3 is CASCGSYNSPLHF. CDR3 coding DNA: TGTGCCAGTTGCGGCTCCTATAATTCACCCCTCCACTTT.